This TCR beta chain was captured by sequencing in a study of spatial heterogeneity in lung cancer. The time point here: sample taken at primary tumor resection. General study findings and limits: Tumoral mutation counts were tracked by counts of expanded intratumoral alpha and beta TCRs.

Looked up from germline, CDR1 is LNHDA and CDR2 is SQIVND (reference sequence). The V segment lost 9 bases and the J segment 5 bases; nucleotides outside the gene matches: 2. The CDR3 is 13 amino acids. MiXCR was run by TCRdb on the 5' RACE reads, yielding one entry per CDR3 protein. The data show 17,000 or so distinct CDR3 sequences, 6.2% seen once. Concerning this clonotype: Its antigen is currently unknown.

The V and J genes are TRBV19 and TRBJ1-4; 11 nucleotides line up with TRBD1. This sequence originates from a male donor with early-stage non-small cell lung cancer. The sample here was lung tumor tissue, taken at surgery. CDR3 in amino acids: CASRDRGNEKLFF. For the CDR3, the DNA is TGTGCCAGCCGGGACAGGGGGAATGAAAAACTGTTTTTT.